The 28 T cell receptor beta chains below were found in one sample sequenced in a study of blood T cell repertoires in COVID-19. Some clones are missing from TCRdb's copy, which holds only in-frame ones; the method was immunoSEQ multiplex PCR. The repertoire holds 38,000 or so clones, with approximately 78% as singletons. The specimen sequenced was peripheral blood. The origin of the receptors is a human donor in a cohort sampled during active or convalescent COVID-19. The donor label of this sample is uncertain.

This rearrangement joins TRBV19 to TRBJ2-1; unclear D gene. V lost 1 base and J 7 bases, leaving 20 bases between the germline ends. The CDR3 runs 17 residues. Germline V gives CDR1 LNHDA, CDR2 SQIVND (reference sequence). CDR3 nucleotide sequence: TGTGCCAGTAGTATAGTTCCAGGCTTCTCAGACCCAAATGAGCAGTTCTTC. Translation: CASSIVPGFSDPNEQFF.

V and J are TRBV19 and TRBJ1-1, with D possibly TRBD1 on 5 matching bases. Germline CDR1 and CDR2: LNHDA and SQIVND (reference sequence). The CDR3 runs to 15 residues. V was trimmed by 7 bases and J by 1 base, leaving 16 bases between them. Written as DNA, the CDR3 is TGTGCCAGTACCGCGACAGCTCCCACGAACACTGAAGCTTTCTTT. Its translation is CASTATAPTNTEAFF.

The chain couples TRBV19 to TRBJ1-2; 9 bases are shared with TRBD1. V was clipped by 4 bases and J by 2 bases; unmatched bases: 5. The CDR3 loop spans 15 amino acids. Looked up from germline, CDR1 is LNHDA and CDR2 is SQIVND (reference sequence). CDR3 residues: CASSTYRGQNYGYTF. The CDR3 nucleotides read TGTGCCAGTAGTACATACAGGGGGCAAAACTATGGCTACACCTTC.

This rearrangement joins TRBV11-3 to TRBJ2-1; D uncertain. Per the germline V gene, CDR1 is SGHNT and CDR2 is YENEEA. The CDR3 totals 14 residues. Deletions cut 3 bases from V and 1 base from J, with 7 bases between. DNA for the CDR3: TGTGCCAGCAGCTTTCGCGGTTCCTACAATGAGCAGTTCTTC. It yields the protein CASSFRGSYNEQFF.

The CDR3 protein is CASSLLRHHEQFF. As DNA, the CDR3 is TGTGCCAGCAGCTTATTGCGGCACCATGAGCAGTTCTTC. The chain employs TRBV11-3 and TRBJ2-1; D is unclear. This CDR3 is built from 13 residues. The V gene's germline CDR1 is SGHNT and CDR2 YENEEA. V dropped 2 bases and J dropped 8 bases, with 10 bases sitting between them.

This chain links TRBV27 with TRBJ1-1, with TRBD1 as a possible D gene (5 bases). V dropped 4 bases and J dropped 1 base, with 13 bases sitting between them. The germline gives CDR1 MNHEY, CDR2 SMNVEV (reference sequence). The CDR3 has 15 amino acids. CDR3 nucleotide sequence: TGTGCCAGCAGTTACAGGCCAGGAAAGAACACTGAAGCTTTCTTT. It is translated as CASSYRPGKNTEAFF.

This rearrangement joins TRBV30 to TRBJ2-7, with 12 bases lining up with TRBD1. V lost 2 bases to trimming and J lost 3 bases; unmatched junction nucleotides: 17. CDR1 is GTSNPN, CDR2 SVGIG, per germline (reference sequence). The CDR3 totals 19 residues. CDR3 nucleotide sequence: TGTGCCTGGAGTCCCTTGGGACAGGGGGCTAGCGGGAGCATCTACGAGCAGTACTTC. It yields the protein CAWSPLGQGASGSIYEQYF. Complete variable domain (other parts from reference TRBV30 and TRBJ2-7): SQTIHQWPATLVQPVGSPLSLECTVEGTSNPNLYWYRQAAGRGLQLLFYSVGIGQISSEVPQNLSASRPQDRQFILSSKKLLLSDSGFYLCAWSPLGQGASGSIYEQYFGPGTRLTVT.

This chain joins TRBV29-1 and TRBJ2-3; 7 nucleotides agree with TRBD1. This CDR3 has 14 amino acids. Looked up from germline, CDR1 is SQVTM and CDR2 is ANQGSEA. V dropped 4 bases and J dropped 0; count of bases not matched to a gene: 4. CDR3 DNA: TGCAGCGTTGGAGACAGGGTTAGCACAGATACGCAGTATTTT. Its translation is CSVGDRVSTDTQYF.

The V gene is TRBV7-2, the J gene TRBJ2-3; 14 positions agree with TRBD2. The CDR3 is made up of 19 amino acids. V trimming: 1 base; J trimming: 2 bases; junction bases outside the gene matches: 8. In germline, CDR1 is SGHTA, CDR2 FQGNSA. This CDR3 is CASSLERTSGRRDTDTQYF. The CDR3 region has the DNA TGTGCCAGCAGCTTAGAACGGACTAGCGGGAGGAGGGACACAGATACGCAGTATTTT.

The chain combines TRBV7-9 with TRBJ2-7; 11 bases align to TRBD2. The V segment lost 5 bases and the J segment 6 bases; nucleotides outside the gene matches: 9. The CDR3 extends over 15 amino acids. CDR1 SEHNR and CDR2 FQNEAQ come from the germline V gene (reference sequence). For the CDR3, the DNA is TGTGCCAGCAGCCAGGGGGTACTAGCGGGAGCCGAGCAGTACTTC. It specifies CASSQGVLAGAEQYF.

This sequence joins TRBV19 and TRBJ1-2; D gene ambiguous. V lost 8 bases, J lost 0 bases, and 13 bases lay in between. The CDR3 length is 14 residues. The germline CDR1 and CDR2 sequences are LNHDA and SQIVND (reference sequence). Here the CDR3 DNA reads TGTGCCAGTTCGTTGAGACTCTCTAACTATGGCTACACCTTC. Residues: CASSLRLSNYGYTF.

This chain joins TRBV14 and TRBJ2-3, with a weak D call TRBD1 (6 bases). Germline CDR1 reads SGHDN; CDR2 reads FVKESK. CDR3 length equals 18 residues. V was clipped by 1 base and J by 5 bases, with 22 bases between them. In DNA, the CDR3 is TGTGCCAGCAGCCAAGGCTACAGGGTGCCAATCACAGGAGATACGCAGTATTTT. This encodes CASSQGYRVPITGDTQYF.

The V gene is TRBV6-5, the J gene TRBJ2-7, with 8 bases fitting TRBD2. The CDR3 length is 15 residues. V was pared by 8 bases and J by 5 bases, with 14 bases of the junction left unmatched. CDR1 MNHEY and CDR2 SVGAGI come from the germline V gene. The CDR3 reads CASAMGRSGSNEQYF. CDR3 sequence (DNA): TGTGCCAGCGCGATGGGGAGGAGCGGGAGTAACGAGCAGTACTTC.

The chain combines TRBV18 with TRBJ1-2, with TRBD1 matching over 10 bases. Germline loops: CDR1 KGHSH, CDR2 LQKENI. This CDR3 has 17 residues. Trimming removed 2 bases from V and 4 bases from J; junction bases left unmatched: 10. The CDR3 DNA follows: TGTGCCAGCTCACCAAAGGGGACAGGGGCCTCTTTCTATGGCTACACCTTC. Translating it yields CASSPKGTGASFYGYTF. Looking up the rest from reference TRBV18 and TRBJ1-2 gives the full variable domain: NAGVMQNPRHLVRRRGQEARLRCSPMKGHSHVYWYRQLPEEGLKFMVYLQKENIIDESGMPKERFSAEFPKEGPSILRIQQVVRGDSAAYFCASSPKGTGASFYGYTFGSGTRLTVV.

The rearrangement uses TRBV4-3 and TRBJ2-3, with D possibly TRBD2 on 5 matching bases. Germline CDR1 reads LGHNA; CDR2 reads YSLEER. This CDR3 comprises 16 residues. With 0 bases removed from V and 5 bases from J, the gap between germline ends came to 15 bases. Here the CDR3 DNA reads TGCGCCAGCAGCCAAGAGAGGGCGGGCGGAAGAGATACGCAGTATTTT. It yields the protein CASSQERAGGRDTQYF.

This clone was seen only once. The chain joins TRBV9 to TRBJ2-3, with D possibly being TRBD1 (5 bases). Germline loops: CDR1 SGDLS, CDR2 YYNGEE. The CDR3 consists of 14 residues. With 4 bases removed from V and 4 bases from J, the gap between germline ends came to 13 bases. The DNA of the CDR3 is TGTGCCAGCAGCCGGACAACAGATTCAGATACGCAGTATTTT. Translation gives CASSRTTDSDTQYF.

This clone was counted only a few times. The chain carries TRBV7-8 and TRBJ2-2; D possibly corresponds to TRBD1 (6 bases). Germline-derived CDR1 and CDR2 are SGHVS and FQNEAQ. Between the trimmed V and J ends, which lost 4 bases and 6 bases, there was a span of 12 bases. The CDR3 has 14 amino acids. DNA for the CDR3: TGTGCCAGCAGCTCACAGGGTTACCCCGGGGAGCTGTTTTTT. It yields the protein CASSSQGYPGELFF.

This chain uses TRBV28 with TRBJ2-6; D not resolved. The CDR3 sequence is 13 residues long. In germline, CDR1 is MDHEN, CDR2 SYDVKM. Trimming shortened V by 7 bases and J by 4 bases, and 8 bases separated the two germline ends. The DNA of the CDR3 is TGTGCCAGCATAAATCGGGGGGCCAACGTCCTGACTTTC. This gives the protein CASINRGANVLTF.

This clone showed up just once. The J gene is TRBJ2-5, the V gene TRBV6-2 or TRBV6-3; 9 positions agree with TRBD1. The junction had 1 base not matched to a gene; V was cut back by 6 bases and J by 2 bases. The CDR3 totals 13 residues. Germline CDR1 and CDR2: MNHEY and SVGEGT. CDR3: CASSGTGQETQYF. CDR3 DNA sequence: TGTGCCAGCAGCGGGACAGGGCAAGAGACCCAGTACTTC.

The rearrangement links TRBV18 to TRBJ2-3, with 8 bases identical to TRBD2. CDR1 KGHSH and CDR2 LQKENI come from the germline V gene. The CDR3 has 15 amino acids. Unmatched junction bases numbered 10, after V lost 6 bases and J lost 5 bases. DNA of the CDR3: TGTGCCAGCTCTTCGAGCGGGAGTGAAGGAGATACGCAGTATTTT. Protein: CASSSSGSEGDTQYF.

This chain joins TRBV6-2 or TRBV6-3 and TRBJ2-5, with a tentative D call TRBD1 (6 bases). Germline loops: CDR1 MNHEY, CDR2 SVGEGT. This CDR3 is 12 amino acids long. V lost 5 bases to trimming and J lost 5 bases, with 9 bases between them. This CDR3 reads CASSQGSETQYF. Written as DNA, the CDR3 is TGTGCCAGCAGTCAGGGGAGTGAGACCCAGTACTTC.

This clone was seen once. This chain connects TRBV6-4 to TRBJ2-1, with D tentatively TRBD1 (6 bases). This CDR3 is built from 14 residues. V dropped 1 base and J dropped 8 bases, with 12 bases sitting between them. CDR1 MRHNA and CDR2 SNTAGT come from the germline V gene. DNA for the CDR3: TGTGCCAGCAGTGACTTCTACAGGGTTGATGAGCAGTTCTTC. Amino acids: CASSDFYRVDEQFF.

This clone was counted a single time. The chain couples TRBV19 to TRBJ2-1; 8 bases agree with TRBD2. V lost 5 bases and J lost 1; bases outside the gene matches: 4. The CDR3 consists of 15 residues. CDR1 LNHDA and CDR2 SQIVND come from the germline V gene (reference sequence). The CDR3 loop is CASSYSGGSYNEQFF. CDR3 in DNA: TGTGCCAGTAGTTACAGCGGGGGATCCTACAATGAGCAGTTCTTC.

As DNA, the CDR3 is TGTGCCAGCTCACCGCTCACTAGCGGGAGGGCCTGGCAAGAGACCCAGTACTTC. This codes for CASSPLTSGRAWQETQYF. The V and J genes are TRBV18 and TRBJ2-5; TRBD2 agrees at 13 bases. The CDR3 is 18 amino acids. The J segment lost 2 bases and the V segment lost 3 bases, leaving 9 bases of the junction unmatched. The germline CDR1 and CDR2 sequences are KGHSH and LQKENI.

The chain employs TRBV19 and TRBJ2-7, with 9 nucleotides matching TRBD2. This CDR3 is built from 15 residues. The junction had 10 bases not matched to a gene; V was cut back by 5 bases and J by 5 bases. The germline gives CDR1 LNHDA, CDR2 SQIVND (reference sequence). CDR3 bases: TGTGCCAGTAGTGGGGGACTAGCTCCTACCCACGAGCAGTACTTC. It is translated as CASSGGLAPTHEQYF.

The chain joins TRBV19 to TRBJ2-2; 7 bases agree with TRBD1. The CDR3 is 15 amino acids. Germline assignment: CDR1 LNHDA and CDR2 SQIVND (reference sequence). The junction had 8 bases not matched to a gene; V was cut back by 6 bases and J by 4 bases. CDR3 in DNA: TGTGCCAGTAGCAAGACAGGGCGCGGCACCGGGGAGCTGTTTTTT. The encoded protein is CASSKTGRGTGELFF.

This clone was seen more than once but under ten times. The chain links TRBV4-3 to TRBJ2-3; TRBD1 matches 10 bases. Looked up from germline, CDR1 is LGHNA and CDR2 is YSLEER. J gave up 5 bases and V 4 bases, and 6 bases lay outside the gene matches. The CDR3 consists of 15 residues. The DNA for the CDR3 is TGCGCCAGCAGCCGCACCGGGACAGGGGTAGATACGCAGTATTTT. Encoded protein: CASSRTGTGVDTQYF.

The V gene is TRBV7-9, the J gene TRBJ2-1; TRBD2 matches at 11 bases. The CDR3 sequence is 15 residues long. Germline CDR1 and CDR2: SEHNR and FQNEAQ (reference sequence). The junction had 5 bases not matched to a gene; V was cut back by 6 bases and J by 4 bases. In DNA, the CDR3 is TGTGCCAGCAGTCAACTAGCGGGAGTATACAATGAGCAGTTCTTC. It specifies CASSQLAGVYNEQFF.